Below, 12 T cell receptor beta chains from the same sample are listed, as sequenced in a study of blood T cell repertoires in COVID-19 (dated by TCRdb to the early 2020s). Receptor amplification or capture employed the immunoSEQ multiplex PCR assay. Entries here come from immuneACCESS through TCRdb and include only in-frame sequences with V and J called. Some clones fail to appear in such tables; in the studies checked, an unresolved V gene covers under half of the shortfall, and the cause of the remainder is unknown. The sample table contains roughly 250,000 clones; only one count was recorded for 87% of them. The ten largest clonotypes hold just over 7% of the sample. The sequenced material came from peripheral blood. The receptors were gathered from a man aged 55 to 70 who had recovered from COVID-19.

The V call is TRBV27, the J call TRBJ1-1, with D possibly TRBD1 on 6 matching bases. The germline gives CDR1 MNHEY, CDR2 SMNVEV (reference sequence). This CDR3 has 16 amino acids. The germline V and J ends were trimmed by 3 bases and 2 bases, with 16 bases remaining between them. CDR3 sequence reads: CASSFAWDTLNTEAFF. The CDR3 DNA sequence: TGTGCCAGCAGTTTCGCATGGGACACCCTAAACACTGAAGCTTTCTTT.

V and J are TRBV24-1 and TRBJ2-7, with D maybe TRBD1 (6 bases). The V end lost 3 bases, the J end lost 4 bases, and 9 bases lay between the germline ends. Germline V gives CDR1 KGHDR, CDR2 SFDVKD. The CDR3 is made up of 13 amino acids. The CDR3 sequence is CATSDQGGYEQYF. CDR3 sequence (DNA): TGTGCCACCAGTGATCAAGGGGGATACGAGCAGTACTTC.

The gene calls are TRBV29-1 and TRBJ2-7; 11 bases align to TRBD1. Germline trimming cut 5 bases from V and 1 base from J; bases unmatched to any gene: 7. Germline lookup yields CDR1 SQVTM and CDR2 ANQGSEA. The CDR3 runs 15 residues. Written as DNA, the CDR3 is TGCAGCGTTATCCGGGACAGGGGGTTGTCCTACGAGCAGTACGTC. Its protein product is CSVIRDRGLSYEQYV.

This clone came up once. The chain links TRBV7-9 to TRBJ1-6, with a tentative D call TRBD1 (6 bases). The germline CDR1 and CDR2 sequences are SEHNR and FQNEAQ (reference sequence). V was cut by 4 bases and J by 7 bases, with 14 bases left in between. The CDR3 extends over 15 amino acids. DNA for the CDR3: TGTGCCAGCAGCTCCGCCGGGACACCGAATTCACCCCTCCACTTT. It codes for CASSSAGTPNSPLHF. The full variable domain, with the rest looked up from reference TRBV7-9 and TRBJ1-6, is DTGVSQNPRHKITKRGQNVTFRCDPISEHNRLYWYRQTLGQGPEFLTYFQNEAQLEKSRLLSDRFSAERPKGSFSTLEIQRTEQGDSAMYLCASSSAGTPNSPLHFGNGTRLTVT.

The chain combines TRBV7-9 with TRBJ2-4; D perhaps matches TRBD2 (5 bases). CDR3 length: 13 amino acids. The germline V and J ends were trimmed by 5 bases and 6 bases, with 11 bases remaining between them. CDR1 SEHNR and CDR2 FQNEAQ come from the germline V gene (reference sequence). CDR3 amino acids: CASSPHGLNIQYF. The CDR3 nucleotides read TGTGCCAGCAGCCCCCACGGACTAAACATTCAGTACTTC.

This chain links TRBV5-8 with TRBJ1-1, with 8 bases lining up with TRBD1. The CDR3 length is 13 residues. The germline V gene encodes CDR1 SGHTS and CDR2 YDEGEE. The V and J ends lost 0 bases and 8 bases, in that order; junction bases with no gene match: 3. CDR3 DNA sequence: TGTGCCAGCAGCTTGGCTTGGACAGGGGAAGCTTTCTTT. This translates into CASSLAWTGEAFF.

This clone was counted once. The chain has TRBV12-5 and TRBJ1-3; TRBD1 is a possible D gene (5 bases). V was shortened by 0 bases and J by 4 bases, with 16 bases between the two germline ends. CDR3 length: 17 amino acids. Per germline, CDR1 LGHNT and CDR2 FRNRAP. The CDR3 spells CASGLVLGGLVGNTIYF. CDR3 DNA sequence: TGTGCTAGTGGTTTGGTACTTGGGGGACTGGTCGGAAACACCATATATTTT.

The V call is TRBV6-5, the J call TRBJ1-1; no reliable D call. The V and J ends lost 6 bases and 5 bases respectively, with 16 bases between them. The CDR3 runs 14 residues. Germline V gene data show CDR1 as MNHEY and CDR2 as SVGAGI. CDR3 sequence reads: CASSQFLGGTEAFF. The CDR3, as DNA: TGTGCCAGCAGCCAGTTTCTTGGAGGGACTGAAGCTTTCTTT.

The rearrangement uses TRBV27 and TRBJ1-2; TRBD1 might be the D (6 bases). Germline V CDR1 and CDR2: MNHEY, SMNVEV (reference sequence). This CDR3 spans 16 amino acids. Trimming stripped 8 bases from V and 8 bases from J, with 27 bases between. Here the CDR3 reads CASRPLGTPWRRGYTF. CDR3 DNA sequence: TGTGCCAGCCGCCCTCTGGGGACACCATGGAGGAGAGGCTACACCTTC.

The rearrangement joins TRBV3-1 (or the pseudogene TRBV3-2) to TRBJ2-3; TRBD2 matches at 9 bases. This CDR3 is built from 16 residues. Germline V gene lookup returns CDR1 LGHDT and CDR2 YNNKEL (reference sequence). Trimming cost V 4 bases and J 4 bases; bases outside gene matches: 9. CDR3 DNA: TGTGCCAGCAGCCCCCGTTTGCGGGGGGGCTCAGATACGCAGTATTTT. Translation: CASSPRLRGGSDTQYF.

This clone was counted a single time. The J gene is TRBJ1-3, the V gene TRBV2, with a tentative D call TRBD1 (6 bases). V dropped 4 bases and J dropped 0 bases, with 10 bases sitting between them. This CDR3 spans 15 amino acids. Germline CDR1 and CDR2: SNHLY and FYNNEI. CDR3 in amino acids: CASSGQESSGNTIYF. As DNA, the CDR3 is TGTGCCAGCAGTGGACAGGAGAGCTCTGGAAACACCATATATTTT. Full variable domain (rest looked up from reference TRBV2 and TRBJ1-3): EPEVTQTPSHQVTQMGQEVILRCVPISNHLYFYWYRQILGQKVEFLVSFYNNEISEKSEIFDDQFSVERPDGSNFTLKIRSTKLEDSAMYFCASSGQESSGNTIYFGEGSWLTVV.

In this sample, this clone turned up once. V and J are TRBV6-5 and TRBJ1-1; 9 bases agree with TRBD1. The CDR3 has 13 residues. CDR1 and CDR2 from the germline V gene are MNHEY and SVGAGI. After removal of 8 bases from V and 1 base from J, the junction contained 2 bases not matched to a gene. CDR3 protein: CASPGQGNTEAFF. CDR3 sequence (DNA): TGTGCCAGCCCGGGACAGGGGAACACTGAAGCTTTCTTT.